The 17 T cell receptor beta chains below come from one sample, sequenced in a study of monozygotic twins with inflammatory bowel disease. Following a re-call of the 5' RACE reads, TCRdb has one entry per CDR3 protein and lacks DNA. This table lists about 160,000 distinct CDR3 sequences. Sequencing input: blood. All receptors derive from a human donor with ulcerative colitis or Crohn's disease, or a healthy co-twin of an affected twin (not recorded which).

The V gene is TRBV18, the J gene TRBJ1-2; TCRdb proposes TRBD1, but this gene call is untestable without DNA. Germline lookup yields CDR1 KGHSH and CDR2 LQKENI. The CDR3 is 15 amino acids. This chain's CDR3 is CASSPPGTGYYGYTF.

V usage is TRBV4-3 and J usage is TRBJ1-1; TCRdb's D call, TRBD1, is unchecked because there is no DNA. The CDR3 has 13 amino acids. The germline V gene has CDR1 LGHNA and CDR2 YSLEER. This CDR3 reads CASSPYRDTEAFF.

The chain couples TRBV20-1 to TRBJ2-7; the D call of TRBD1 rests on TCRdb alone, since no DNA is present to check it. The germline gives CDR1 DFQATT, CDR2 SNEGSKA (reference sequence). There are 13 residues in the CDR3. This CDR3 reads CSAHGTGAYEQYF.

The chain combines TRBV12-3 or TRBV12-4 with TRBJ1-1. The CDR3 consists of 16 residues. The CDR3: CASSSERNVGNTEAFF.

This chain links TRBV4-3 with TRBJ2-3; the TRBD2 assignment by TCRdb is unverifiable without DNA. The CDR3 runs to 16 residues. Germline CDR1 LGHNA, CDR2 YSLEER. The CDR3 sequence is CASSQDGLASTDTQYF.

The J gene is TRBJ1-3, the V gene TRBV7-2. Germline V gene sequence: CDR1 SGHTA, CDR2 FQGNSA. There are 16 residues in the CDR3. The CDR3 reads CASSFHAPNSGNTIYF.

This chain connects TRBV9 to TRBJ2-1; TCRdb names TRBD2, which stays unverified in the absence of DNA. The CDR3 runs 17 residues. In germline, CDR1 is SGDLS, CDR2 YYNGEE. CDR3: CASSPRLVRGLGNEQFF.

V usage is TRBV7-6 and J usage is TRBJ1-2; the D gene TCRdb calls, TRBD1, cannot be checked with no DNA. The V gene's germline CDR1 is SGHVS and CDR2 FNYEAQ. The CDR3 contains 13 residues. The chain's CDR3 is CASSGGRGYGYTF.

The chain is built from TRBV6-2 or TRBV6-3 and TRBJ1-5; TCRdb reports TRBD1, a call that lacks DNA to check it against. The germline CDR1 and CDR2 sequences are MNHEY and SVGEGT. The CDR3 sequence is 12 residues long. CDR3 sequence reads: CASKRQGQPQHF.

The chain links TRBV7-2 to TRBJ1-1. The CDR3 has 15 amino acids. CDR1 is SGHTA and CDR2 is FQGNSA in the germline V gene. This CDR3 reads CASSPLQGGVTEAFF. Full variable domain (rest looked up from reference TRBV7-2 and TRBJ1-1): GAGVSQSPSNKVTEKGKDVELRCDPISGHTALYWYRQSLGQGLEFLIYFQGNSAPDKSGLPSDRFSAERTGGSVSTLTIQRTQQEDSAVYLCASSPLQGGVTEAFFGQGTRLTVV.

The gene calls are TRBV12-3 or TRBV12-4 and TRBJ1-5; lacking DNA, the TRBD1 call made by TCRdb goes unchecked. This CDR3 is 14 amino acids long. The CDR3 here is CASSTGQGNQPQHF.

This chain uses TRBV27 with TRBJ1-6; the TCRdb D gene call, TRBD1, has no DNA to confirm it. The germline V gene has CDR1 MNHEY and CDR2 SMNVEV (reference sequence). The CDR3 consists of 15 residues. CDR3: CASSLSSRGRRPLHF.

This chain links TRBV20-1 with TRBJ2-5. This CDR3 has 13 amino acids. From germline, CDR1 is DFQATT and CDR2 SNEGSKA (reference sequence). This CDR3 is CSAPRVIQETQYF.

This rearrangement joins TRBV7-9 to TRBJ2-1; TCRdb proposes TRBD1, but this gene call is untestable without DNA. Germline V gene data show CDR1 as SEHNR and CDR2 as FQNEAQ (reference sequence). This CDR3 is 14 amino acids long. The CDR3 loop reads CASSLNRDLDEQFF.

V is TRBV27 and J is TRBJ2-2; TCRdb's D call of TRBD2 is untestable without DNA. Germline loops: CDR1 MNHEY, CDR2 SMNVEV (reference sequence). The CDR3 loop spans 14 amino acids. CDR3 sequence: CASSLVLATGELFF.

The rearrangement uses TRBV29-1 and TRBJ2-2; TCRdb outputs TRBD2, but without DNA this stays unchecked. The CDR3 is made up of 14 amino acids. Germline V gene lookup returns CDR1 SQVTM and CDR2 ANQGSEA. The CDR3 sequence is CSVVGLANTGELFF.

The chain has TRBV7-7 and TRBJ2-5; TCRdb reports TRBD2, a call that lacks DNA to check it against. The CDR3 totals 15 residues. Germline assignment: CDR1 SSHAT and CDR2 FNYEAQ (reference sequence). CDR3 residues: CASSLSYRATETQYF.